This T cell receptor beta chain came from a study of T cells in localized non-small cell lung cancer. Study conclusions and caveats: Appearances in adjacent lung were noted for a median roughly 58 of the top 100 tumor clones. Adjacent uninvolved lung tissue had the highest T cell clonality, exceeding tumor.

In the case of this clone: As yet, its antigen is unknown.

Sequenced by immunoSEQ multiplex PCR; TCRdb stores in-frame clones only, minus some. The repertoire consists of roughly 48,000 clones, with 60% to 80% occurring once and the leading ten covering around 17%. Sequencing used peripheral blood, obtained before any cancer treatment. This clonotype was obtained from a man aged 40-75 years with stage I squamous cell lung carcinoma.

CDR3 nucleotides: TGTGCCAGCAGCACGGGACCGGCTGGAAACACCATATATTTT. Amino acids: CASSTGPAGNTIYF. The V call is TRBV7-9, the J call TRBJ1-3; tentative D call: TRBD1 (5 bases). CDR1 is SEHNR and CDR2 is FQNEAQ in the germline V gene (reference sequence). The CDR3 runs to 14 residues. V was clipped by 5 bases and J by 2 bases, with 10 bases between them. Together with reference TRBV7-9 and TRBJ1-3, the CDR3 gives the full variable domain: DTGVSQNPRHKITKRGQNVTFRCDPISEHNRLYWYRQTLGQGPEFLTYFQNEAQLEKSRLLSDRFSAERPKGSFSTLEIQRTEQGDSAMYLCASSTGPAGNTIYFGEGSWLTVV.